This T cell receptor (beta chain) originates from a study of blood T cell repertoires in COVID-19. Germline CDR1 and CDR2: SGHVS and FNYEAQ. Trimming cost V 1 base and J 0 bases; bases outside gene matches: 2. The CDR3 is 16 amino acids. Assay used: immunoSEQ multiplex PCR; TCRdb lists only in-frame clones, some missing. Found here are some 150,000 clones, about four fifths of them singletons; the top ten hold 1.6%. The table lists this clone with a few counts. The receptor comes from a human donor in a cohort sampled during active COVID-19. Input material: peripheral blood. The rearrangement uses TRBV7-6 and TRBJ2-2, with TRBD1 matching 7 bases. The CDR3 region is CASSLGQGTNTGELFF. The CDR3 nucleotides are TGTGCCAGCAGCTTAGGACAGGGAACGAACACCGGGGAGCTGTTTTTT.